The T cell receptor beta chain under discussion was sequenced for a study of T cells after yellow fever vaccination. This clonotype occurred a few times. Antigen unknown. Study-wide results and caveats: Weaker, the secondary response had a peak occurring faster, on day 5 versus 15.

TCRdb independently ran MiXCR on the 5' RACE reads; one entry per CDR3 protein. The sample yields about 260,000 distinct CDR3 sequences, 10% to 15% seen once. The germline CDR1 and CDR2 sequences are SGHRS and YFSETQ. V lost 2 bases to trimming and J lost 0 bases, with 9 bases between them. This CDR3 contains 14 residues. The material was CD4+ T cells sorted from PBMCs, obtained 45 days after the yellow fever booster vaccination. The rearrangement uses TRBV5-1 and TRBJ2-7; D is possibly TRBD2 (5 bases). This TCR was sampled from a man aged 30 to 45 who received the YFV17D yellow fever vaccine. CDR3: CASSFQRSSYEQYF. The CDR3 DNA sequence: TGCGCCAGCAGCTTTCAGCGGAGCTCCTACGAGCAGTACTTC.